These 3 T cell receptor beta chains were sequenced from one sample in a study of OX40 agonist ivuxolimab in advanced cancers. Sequencing used immunoSEQ multiplex PCR; TCRdb keeps in-frame clones, though not all of them. This sample has around 66,000 clones, with approximately 78% found just once. Source: CD4+ or CD8+ T cells sorted from blood, taken in a trial of the OX40 agonist ivuxolimab. These receptors all stem from an adult with an advanced solid tumor such as melanoma, head and neck, liver or kidney cancer.

The chain recombines TRBV30 with TRBJ2-3, with 10 positions matching TRBD2. Losses at the gene ends were 0 bases for V and 9 bases for J; bases not matched to a gene: 3. From germline, CDR1 is GTSNPN and CDR2 SVGIG (reference sequence). The CDR3 totals 13 residues. The CDR3 sequence: CAWSVASGRTQYF. The CDR3 region has the DNA TGTGCCTGGAGTGTAGCTAGCGGGAGAACGCAGTATTTT.

The CDR3: CASSDPTGAGRYYEQYV. The CDR3 DNA follows: TGTGCCAGCAGTGACCCTACAGGAGCGGGCCGTTACTACGAGCAGTACGTC. The chain couples TRBV6-1 to TRBJ2-7, with TRBD2 as a possible D gene (6 bases). Germline V lookup: CDR1 MNHNS, CDR2 SASEGT. The CDR3 loop spans 17 amino acids. The V and J ends lost 3 bases and 3 bases respectively, with 21 bases between them.

This CDR3 reads CASSTDRDHQPQHF. The CDR3 DNA is TGTGCCAGCAGCACGGACAGGGATCATCAGCCCCAGCATTTT. The chain couples TRBV7-2 to TRBJ1-5; 8 bases are shared with TRBD1. Germline trimming cut 5 bases from V and 5 bases from J; bases unmatched to any gene: 5. Germline loops: CDR1 SGHTA, CDR2 FQGNSA. The CDR3 has 14 amino acids. The entire variable domain, with the rest obtained from reference TRBV7-2 and TRBJ1-5, is as follows: GAGVSQSPSNKVTEKGKDVELRCDPISGHTALYWYRQSLGQGLEFLIYFQGNSAPDKSGLPSDRFSAERTGGSVSTLTIQRTQQEDSAVYLCASSTDRDHQPQHFGDGTRLSIL.